These 28 T cell receptor beta chains were all obtained from the same sample, sequenced in a study of cytomegalovirus exposure and HLA in healthy donors. PCR amplification relied on 60 Vbeta primers (plus 13 Jbeta primers). Using immunoSEQ multiplex PCR, the repertoire was profiled, and TCRdb retains in-frame clones only, with some absent. In the table there are 110,000 or so clones, about 70% of which are singletons. Sequenced: PBMCs. These receptor sequences come from a woman between 40 and 50 years old in good health and CMV-seropositive.

This clone has a single count. This chain links TRBV6-5 with TRBJ1-1, with D maybe TRBD1 (5 bases). Germline CDR1 MNHEY, CDR2 SVGAGI. V lost 3 bases and J lost 4, with 12 bases in between. The CDR3 extends over 14 amino acids. The CDR3 loop is CASSYYTGGTEAFF. The CDR3 coding sequence is TGTGCCAGCAGTTATTATACCGGGGGCACTGAAGCTTTCTTT.

This clone was detected once. The chain combines TRBV7-2 with TRBJ2-7, with 7 bases identical to TRBD1. This CDR3 region has 16 residues. V trimming: 1 base; J trimming: 3 bases; junction bases outside the gene matches: 9. The germline V gene encodes CDR1 SGHTA and CDR2 FQGNSA. For the CDR3, the DNA is TGTGCCAGCAGCTTAGGTAGCGACAGGGCCATCTACGAGCAGTACTTC. The encoded protein is CASSLGSDRAIYEQYF.

The J gene is TRBJ1-2, the V gene TRBV15, with D perhaps TRBD1 (5 bases). Germline V gene data show CDR1 as LNHNV and CDR2 as YYDKDF (reference sequence). This CDR3 region has 14 residues. V was clipped by 3 bases and J by 1 base, with 9 bases between them. The CDR3 DNA is TGTGCCACCAGCAGGGAGGGACTTAACTATGGCTACACCTTC. Translation gives CATSREGLNYGYTF.

The rearrangement uses TRBV5-1 and TRBJ2-7; D is possibly TRBD2 (6 bases). The V end was cut by 0 bases, the J end by 2 bases, with 12 bases between. The CDR3 covers 15 residues. Per the germline V gene, CDR1 is SGHRS and CDR2 is YFSETQ. The DNA of the CDR3 is TGCGCCAGCAGCTTGGGTTTACCGGGGGCCTACGAGCAGTACTTC. Translated: CASSLGLPGAYEQYF.

This chain uses TRBV29-1 with TRBJ1-2; 9 positions agree with TRBD1. There are 17 residues in the CDR3. Germline trimming cut 4 bases from V and 2 bases from J; bases unmatched to any gene: 14. Germline CDR1 and CDR2: SQVTM and ANQGSEA. Here the CDR3 DNA reads TGCAGCGTTGTAGGCCCAGCGGTAGGACAGGGGAACTATGGCTACACCTTC. It translates to CSVVGPAVGQGNYGYTF.

The V call is TRBV9, the J call TRBJ1-5, with 9 bases lining up with TRBD1. Germline V gene sequence: CDR1 SGDLS, CDR2 YYNGEE. The ends lost 0 bases at V and 4 bases at J; junction bases unmatched: 2. This CDR3 is 15 amino acids long. The CDR3 region is CASSVGDRVNQPQHF. The CDR3 DNA reads as TGTGCCAGCAGCGTAGGGGACAGGGTTAATCAGCCCCAGCATTTT.

The chain has TRBV29-1 and TRBJ1-2; 8 nucleotides align to TRBD1. The CDR3 consists of 12 residues. V gave up 4 bases and J gave up 8 bases; unmatched junction bases: 6. The germline gives CDR1 SQVTM, CDR2 ANQGSEA. CDR3: CSVGTGRGGYTF. The CDR3 DNA reads as TGCAGCGTTGGGACAGGGCGAGGAGGCTACACCTTC.

This clone was picked up one time. This chain joins TRBV5-1 and TRBJ2-1, with a weak D call TRBD2 (5 bases). CDR1 is SGHRS and CDR2 is YFSETQ in the germline V gene. V was trimmed by 0 bases and J by 6 bases, leaving 16 bases between them. This CDR3 is 16 amino acids long. For the CDR3, the DNA is TGCGCCAGCAGCTTGGGGGTCCGGGGTCGGGGCAATGAGCAGTTCTTC. It specifies CASSLGVRGRGNEQFF.

The chain combines TRBV6-4 with TRBJ1-1, with D possibly TRBD1 on 5 matching bases. Germline V gives CDR1 MRHNA, CDR2 SNTAGT. The ends were cut back, 4 bases at V and 5 bases at J, with 14 bases in the middle. The CDR3 length is 14 residues. CDR3 sequence (DNA): TGTGCCAGCAGTGTAACTGGGCGGGGGACTGAAGCTTTCTTT. As protein: CASSVTGRGTEAFF.

This chain connects TRBV6-5 to TRBJ1-2; 9 nucleotides match TRBD1. This CDR3 is built from 15 residues. The J segment lost 7 bases and the V segment lost 5 bases, leaving 11 bases of the junction unmatched. Germline CDR1 reads MNHEY; CDR2 reads SVGAGI. The DNA of the CDR3 is TGTGCCAGCAGTCAGCAAAACAGGGGGCCCGGTGGCTACACCTTC. Translation gives CASSQQNRGPGGYTF.

This clone appeared a single time. CDR3: CASSGRTGWASSYEQYF. In nucleotides, the CDR3 is TGTGCCAGCAGTGGTCGGACAGGGTGGGCCAGCTCCTACGAGCAGTACTTC. The chain carries TRBV25-1 and TRBJ2-7; 8 bases match TRBD1. The V and J ends lost 4 bases and 0 bases, in that order; junction bases with no gene match: 11. This CDR3 is built from 17 residues. CDR1 is MGHDK, CDR2 SYGVNS, per germline.

The chain uses TRBV30 and TRBJ1-6; possibly TRBD1 for D (6 bases). The germline V gene has CDR1 GTSNPN and CDR2 SVGIG (reference sequence). The CDR3 contains 12 residues. Trimming shortened V by 6 bases and J by 10 bases, and 13 bases separated the two germline ends. CDR3 DNA sequence: TGTGCCTGTGTCAGGGGAGACTCACCCCTCCACTTT. Encoded protein: CACVRGDSPLHF.

The chain recombines TRBV7-2 with TRBJ1-1; 10 positions match TRBD1. The length of the CDR3 is 15 residues. CDR1 SGHTA and CDR2 FQGNSA come from the germline V gene. The V gene end was trimmed by 4 bases and the J gene end by 1 base; junction bases not matched to a gene: 3. This chain's CDR3 is CASSSRQGANTEAFF. CDR3 coding DNA: TGTGCCAGCAGCTCAAGACAGGGGGCGAACACTGAAGCTTTCTTT.

This clone showed up just a few times. The J gene is TRBJ1-5, the V gene TRBV19; 10 nucleotides match TRBD1. The germline gives CDR1 LNHDA, CDR2 SQIVND (reference sequence). The CDR3 spans 14 residues. With V trimmed by 4 bases and J by 5 bases, 2 bases remained unmatched. Here the CDR3 reads CASSRTGGYQPQHF. Here the CDR3 DNA reads TGTGCCAGTAGTAGGACAGGGGGTTATCAGCCCCAGCATTTT.

The chain employs TRBV25-1 and TRBJ1-2; unclear D gene. Per germline, CDR1 MGHDK and CDR2 SYGVNS. The ends were cut back, 5 bases at V and 2 bases at J, with 9 bases in the middle. The CDR3 length is 13 residues. Here the CDR3 DNA reads TGTGCCAGCAGTAATACCGGGAACTATGGCTACACCTTC. Its translation: CASSNTGNYGYTF.

The CDR3 DNA follows: TGTGCCAGCAGCCCCGGTGGTTTCGGAAACACCATATATTTT. Its translation is CASSPGGFGNTIYF. The chain joins TRBV5-4 to TRBJ1-3; D is ambiguous. The length of the CDR3 is 14 residues. Trimming took off 4 bases at V and 4 bases at J, with 12 bases between the two ends. CDR1 is SGHNT and CDR2 is YYREEE in the germline V gene (reference sequence).

The count of this clone is one. The J gene is TRBJ1-2, the V gene TRBV5-6, with D perhaps TRBD1 (5 bases). The CDR3 consists of 14 residues. Germline CDR1 and CDR2: SGHDT and YYEEEE. V was pared by 0 bases and J by 1 base, with 7 bases between. CDR3 DNA sequence: TGTGCCAGCAGCTTGGGGCAGGGTAACTATGGCTACACCTTC. Its translation: CASSLGQGNYGYTF.

The V call is TRBV4-2, the J call TRBJ2-3; D not certain. Germline V lookup: CDR1 LGHNA, CDR2 YNFKEQ. V lost 0 bases and J lost 4, with 11 bases in between. The CDR3 loop spans 15 amino acids. CDR3 bases: TGTGCCAGCAGCCAAGAACACAGCTTGTCAGATACGCAGTATTTT. Translating gives CASSQEHSLSDTQYF.

V and J are TRBV2 and TRBJ2-2, with D perhaps matching TRBD2 (6 bases). CDR3 size: 13 residues. Germline values: CDR1 SNHLY, CDR2 FYNNEI. The germline V and J ends were trimmed by 8 bases and 0 bases, with 7 bases remaining between them. The CDR3 loop reads CASGTSNTGELFF. CDR3 sequence (DNA): TGTGCCAGCGGGACTTCGAACACCGGGGAGCTGTTTTTT.

This clone was seen a single time. J is TRBJ2-7 and V is TRBV6-5, with 12 bases lining up with TRBD2. The CDR3 runs 15 residues. Germline lookup yields CDR1 MNHEY and CDR2 SVGAGI. The V gene end was trimmed by 6 bases and the J gene end by 5 bases; junction bases not matched to a gene: 8. CDR3: CASRPSGGAVNEQYF. The CDR3 region has the DNA TGTGCCAGCAGACCTAGCGGGGGGGCGGTCAACGAGCAGTACTTC.

The V and J genes are TRBV5-4 and TRBJ2-7; D is possibly TRBD2 (6 bases). The CDR3 extends over 15 amino acids. The germline V gene has CDR1 SGHNT and CDR2 YYREEE (reference sequence). V lost 0 bases and J lost 8, with 18 bases in between. The CDR3 DNA is TGTGCCAGCAGCTTGGGGGGGGACGGTCGAGCTCAGCAGTACTTC. Translated: CASSLGGDGRAQQYF. Full variable domain (missing parts from reference TRBV5-4 and TRBJ2-7): ETGVTQSPTHLIKTRGQQVTLRCSSQSGHNTVSWYQQALGQGPQFIFQYYREEENGRGNFPPRFSGLQFPNYSSELNVNALELDDSALYLCASSLGGDGRAQQYFGPGTRLTVT.

V and J are TRBV19 and TRBJ1-2, with TRBD1 identical over 10 bases. V trimming: 5 bases; J trimming: 0 bases; junction bases outside the gene matches: 6. Germline CDR1 reads LNHDA; CDR2 reads SQIVND (reference sequence). This CDR3 is 16 amino acids long. CDR3 nucleotide sequence: TGTGCCAGTAGTGATCCGGGACAGGGGCCTAACTATGGCTACACCTTC. Translation gives CASSDPGQGPNYGYTF.

This clone was observed a handful of times. The chain uses TRBV7-8 and TRBJ2-2, with 7 nucleotides matching TRBD1. Germline trimming cut 2 bases from V and 4 bases from J; bases unmatched to any gene: 4. The germline V gene encodes CDR1 SGHVS and CDR2 FQNEAQ. The CDR3 contains 15 residues. This CDR3 reads CASSLNRGSTGELFF. The CDR3 region has the DNA TGTGCCAGCAGCTTAAACAGGGGCAGCACCGGGGAGCTGTTTTTT.

This clone was detected only a few times. V is TRBV5-5 and J is TRBJ2-3; the D gene is possibly TRBD2 (5 bases). V was clipped by 1 base and J by 2 bases, with 8 bases between them. The CDR3 runs 14 residues. In germline, CDR1 is SGHKS, CDR2 YYEKEE (reference sequence). In nucleotides, the CDR3 is TGTGCCAGCAGCTTGTGGACTTCCACAGATACGCAGTATTTT. Translated, it gives CASSLWTSTDTQYF.

The genes are TRBV19 and TRBJ1-4; D unclear. This CDR3 comprises 13 residues. Germline lookup yields CDR1 LNHDA and CDR2 SQIVND (reference sequence). Trimming stripped 5 bases from V and 8 bases from J, with 12 bases between. The CDR3 nucleotides are TGTGCCAGTAGTGTCAACAGAGCCGAAAAACTGTTTTTT. It is translated as CASSVNRAEKLFF.

This clone was seen only a few times. The genes are TRBV19 and TRBJ1-2, with TRBD1 as a possible D gene (5 bases). The CDR3 sequence is 15 residues long. V shed 9 bases and J shed 1 base, with 18 bases lying between them. Germline values: CDR1 LNHDA, CDR2 SQIVND (reference sequence). In DNA, the CDR3 is TGTGCCAGCAGGGATCTCAGGGTCATTAACTATGGCTACACCTTC. Its translation: CASRDLRVINYGYTF. The full variable domain, in which reference TRBV19 and TRBJ1-2 provide the parts outside the CDR3, is DGGITQSPKYLFRKEGQNVTLSCEQNLNHDAMYWYRQDPGQGLRLIYYSQIVNDFQKGDIAEGYSVSREKKESFPLTVTSAQKNPTAFYLCASRDLRVINYGYTFGSGTRLTVV.

CDR3 nucleotides: TGTGCCAGCAGCCCGCGGGACAGGTCGTATTCACCCCTCCACTTT. It codes for CASSPRDRSYSPLHF. The chain couples TRBV7-9 to TRBJ1-6, with 8 bases identical to TRBD1. V gave up 5 bases and J gave up 8 bases; unmatched junction bases: 8. CDR1 SEHNR and CDR2 FQNEAQ come from the germline V gene (reference sequence). The CDR3 loop spans 15 amino acids.

V is TRBV30 and J is TRBJ1-3; D not resolved. V was shortened by 3 bases and J by 0 bases, with 9 bases between the two germline ends. The CDR3 totals 14 residues. In germline, CDR1 is GTSNPN, CDR2 SVGIG (reference sequence). In DNA, the CDR3 is TGTGCCTGGAGACCAGCGAGCTCTGGAAACACCATATATTTT. This encodes CAWRPASSGNTIYF.